This T cell receptor beta chain was documented in a study of identical twins (dated by TCRdb to the mid-2010s). With regard to the full study: To test whether fetal clonotypes persist, the study used deep sequencing on TCR alpha and beta repertoires from monozygotic twins, unrelated adults of various ages, and cord blood. Replicate twin experiments were performed at different times using different library preparation protocols to rule out contamination.

Overall study outcomes, separate from this receptor: A weaker excess of twin sharing was found in beta out-of-frame sequences because the signal-to-noise ratio was lowered by fewer shared sequences. In monozygotic twins, out-of-frame TCR alpha sharing was systematically underestimated by recombination models, although the models agreed with sharing between unrelated individuals. Fewer insertions were carried by abundant cord blood beta clonotypes, a similar but weaker trend appeared in young adult naive repertoires, and no such trend appeared in memory repertoires. Conclusions relied on cross-sectional statistical analysis, since the same donors could not be followed over many years. Invariant T cells such as MAIT and iNKT could partly confound zero-insertion analyses, though diverse VJ usage argued against this for most clonotypes. Compared with coincidental sharing between unrelated individuals, out-of-frame TCR alpha sequences shared between twins had an excess of sequences with low generation probability.

This clonotype was counted many times. Its antigen is not yet known. No clone much larger than this one lies a single base away; base qualities are absent. Library preparation was by 5' RACE. The run used an Illumina HiSeq 2000. A universal primer binding site was added through template switching, and the final cDNA carried a unique molecular identifier so that TCR cDNA molecules could be counted accurately. Specific primers in the conserved constant-segment region were used to synthesize first-strand cDNA for TCR alpha and beta chains. To control for contamination, every cDNA library carried two barcodes: a SMART-Mk sample barcode plus Illumina barcodes. Two successive PCR steps introduced TruSeq adapter sequences along with Illumina sample barcodes. TCR alpha and beta cDNA libraries were sequenced on the Illumina HiSeq platform with custom primers. As for the authors' bioinformatics: MiGEC was used to process raw reads and extract unique molecular identifiers, and MiXCR was used to find CDR3 positions. For each individual, recombination models were inferred using an EM algorithm with the repgenHMM and IGoR tools. Shared clonotype analysis was performed with the tcR package in R, normalizing sharing by the product of cloneset sizes. To study raw recombination without the effects of thymic and clonal selection, out-of-frame nonproductive sequences were analyzed. The public sequencing data were trimmed at Q25 with fastp and processed into clonotypes with MiXCR by TCRdb, which kept only in-frame beta chains. Under each unique CDR3 protein, matching rows form one entry showing the most common genes and DNA. None of the V and J calls come from the authors' own analysis; TCRdb made them. For this sample there are approximately 700,000 distinct CDR3 sequences; 5.5% to 7.5% appear just once. The ten largest clones capture approximately 2% of the sample.

The CDR3 holds 20 amino acids from the cysteine to the phenylalanine. The only DNA kept is the CDR3, 60 bases in frame from the first base. Every donor was a healthy Caucasian. Three unrelated non-twin adults were also sequenced: a male aged 18 to 30, a male aged 50 to 59 and a female aged 50 to 59. Miltenyi CD45RO+ enrichment and human naive T-cell isolation kits were used to isolate memory (CD45RO+) and naive T cells from PBMC. This TCR derives from a man aged 18 to 29 in good health. Rearrangement joined TRBV21-1 to TRBJ2-1; whether TRBD1, the table's D call, matches the DNA was not checked. TRBV21-1 is marked as a pseudogene. The sample comprised naive T cells sorted from blood. The cell subset or site label of this sample denotes: cells isolated with a human naive T-cell isolation kit. The CDR3 has the sequence CASSCPGTEFTGRRWIEASF. The nucleotide sequence reads TGTGCCAGCAGCTGTCCTGGGACAGAGTTTACCGGGAGGAGGTGGATCGAGGCCTCCTTC.